The sequence of this T cell receptor beta chain was determined in a study of technical replicates of blood from a handful of donors. Some clones are missing from TCRdb's copy, which holds only in-frame ones; the method was immunoSEQ multiplex PCR. The top ten clones hold roughly 4.5% of a sample with roughly 65,000 clones, roughly 88% of them seen once. Germline V gene sequence: CDR1 SNHLY, CDR2 FYNNEI. This CDR3 is built from 15 residues. V dropped 7 bases and J dropped 0; count of bases not matched to a gene: 8. The chain carries TRBV2 and TRBJ2-5; 7 nucleotides align to TRBD2. Sequencing was performed on PBMCs. The origin of this receptor is a human donor in good health. Some clones in this sample may be carry-over from other donors' samples. The CDR3 DNA sequence: TGTGCCAGCAAGCTAGCGGAAGGTAACCAAGAGACCCAGTACTTC. It codes for CASKLAEGNQETQYF.